The rows below give T cell receptor beta chains drawn from one sample of a study of OX40 agonist ivuxolimab in advanced cancers. TCRdb's copy holds only in-frame clones and misses some; the assay was immunoSEQ multiplex PCR. Here the sample spans approximately 18,000 clones, 86% being singletons. The sample was CD4+ or CD8+ T cells sorted from blood, taken in a trial of the OX40 agonist ivuxolimab. Every receptor here comes from an adult with an advanced solid tumor such as melanoma, head and neck, liver or kidney cancer. Each CDR3 is given with its conserved first and last residue. A D gene is named only where the DNA matches it firmly.

J gene | V gene | D gene | CDR3 length | CDR3 protein
TRBJ2-1 | TRBV7-2 | TRBD2 | 15 | CASSLGGGRTNEQFF
TRBJ2-7 | TRBV25-1 | TRBD2 | 13 | CASRESGMGEQYF
TRBJ1-1 | TRBV18 | - | 14 | CASSPSVLNTEAFF
TRBJ1-6 | TRBV9 | TRBD1 | 13 | CASSETGDYGLHF
TRBJ1-2 | TRBV5-1 | TRBD1 | 14 | CASSVGQGDYGYTF
TRBJ2-5 | TRBV19 | - | 15 | CASSIVRPPQATQYF
TRBJ1-1 | TRBV4-3 | - | 15 | CASSQVWGMNTEAFF
TRBJ2-5 | TRBV29-1 | - | 11 | CSVEGGGYQYF
TRBJ2-7 | TRBV4-1 | - | 15 | CASSQVGSNSYEQYF
TRBJ2-5 | TRBV19 | - | 14 | CASSKDSFGETQYF
TRBJ1-2 | TRBV6-9 | - | 14 | CASSGKGRLWGYTF
TRBJ2-1 | TRBV29-1 | TRBD1 | 13 | CSVARQGYNEQFF
TRBJ2-1 | TRBV6-5 | - | 14 | CASSYPTANNEQFF
TRBJ2-7 | TRBV2 | - | 12 | CASNRELYEQYF
TRBJ1-1 | TRBV5-6 | - | 14 | CASSPDTVNTEAFF
TRBJ1-2 | TRBV7-2 | TRBD1 | 15 | CASSLGGQGIYGYTF
TRBJ2-1 | TRBV7-2 | - | 13 | CASSATRGNEQFF
TRBJ2-7 | TRBV9 | TRBD2 | 16 | CASRVRSLAGLYEQYF
TRBJ2-2 | TRBV6-1 | TRBD1 | 14 | CASSSGTGYGELFF
TRBJ2-7 | TRBV11-3 | TRBD1 | 16 | CASSLAGTGGQYEQYF
TRBJ2-7 | TRBV18 | TRBD1 | 13 | CASSRTGGYEQYF
TRBJ1-1 | TRBV7-9 | - | 10 | CASREEASFF
TRBJ2-1 | TRBV7-9 | TRBD2 | 15 | CASSLNPSGRYEQFF
TRBJ2-3 | TRBV7-3 | - | 14 | CASSRDRITDTQYF
TRBJ1-1 | TRBV5-6 | - | 15 | CASSFLGEADTEAFF
TRBJ2-3 | TRBV11-2 | TRBD1 | 14 | CASSTPQGTDTQYF
TRBJ1-1 | TRBV6-4 | - | 13 | CASVRRANTEAFF
TRBJ2-3 | TRBV20-1 | TRBD2 | 10 | CSARRSGVYF
TRBJ2-2 | TRBV5-4 | TRBD1 | 16 | CASSLAGQGLTGELFF
TRBJ2-7 | TRBV5-1 | - | 15 | CASSFPRPNSYEQYF
TRBJ1-2 | TRBV18 | - | 14 | CASEGTAVNYGYTF
TRBJ2-2 | TRBV7-2 | - | 13 | CASSLSNTGELFF
TRBJ1-6 | TRBV6-4 | TRBD1 | 13 | CASRQGINSPLHF
TRBJ2-7 | TRBV19 | TRBD1 | 14 | CASSMGDRGNEQYF
TRBJ2-7 | TRBV4-3 | - | 13 | CASSRGSGDEQYF
TRBJ2-7 | TRBV14 | TRBD1 | 14 | CASSPRTGLYEQYF
TRBJ2-7 | TRBV7-8 | - | 12 | CASSFGGGEQYF
TRBJ2-3 | TRBV12-5 | - | 12 | CASGPRRDTQYF
TRBJ2-5 | TRBV7-3 | - | 13 | CASSLRQLETQYF
TRBJ2-2 | TRBV7-6 | TRBD2 | 16 | CASSRGTSGASGELFF
TRBJ2-4 | TRBV5-1 | - | 13 | CASSPDQLDIQYF
TRBJ2-6 | TRBV4-1 | - | 15 | CASSQQSSGANVLTF
TRBJ2-3 | TRBV2 | TRBD1 | 15 | CASSWDRGSTDTQYF
TRBJ2-1 | TRBV7-3 | TRBD1 | 17 | CASSTRLLGTGDNEQFF
TRBJ2-3 | TRBV9 | TRBD2 | 17 | CASSVAAAGGRADTQYF
TRBJ2-7 | TRBV7-9 | TRBD1 | 14 | CASSLGGQAYEQYF
TRBJ2-1 | TRBV7-9 | - | 13 | CASSLAPQNEQFF
TRBJ2-1 | TRBV4-3 | - | 16 | CASSQALTRGRNEQFF
TRBJ2-1 | TRBV29-1 | - | 15 | CSVEGGISSYNEQFF
TRBJ2-3 | TRBV7-6 | TRBD1 | 15 | CASSRGQGYTDTQYF
TRBJ1-6 | TRBV7-9 | TRBD1 | 15 | CASSLGRGLSSPLHF
TRBJ2-1 | TRBV27 | - | 14 | CASSSSPVYNEQFF
TRBJ2-7 | TRBV2 | TRBD2 | 12 | CASIEREYEQYF
TRBJ2-3 | TRBV7-6 | TRBD1 | 21 | CASSLAPGGRKTKDSTDTQYF
TRBJ2-1 | TRBV18 | - | 13 | CASSPFTVNEQFF